This record concerns one T cell receptor beta chain sequence. V lost 4 bases and J lost 5, with 8 bases in between. The length of the CDR3 is 12 residues. Germline CDR1 is SNHLY and CDR2 is FYNNEI. These data are taken from a study of blood T cell repertoires in COVID-19. On the study more broadly: Sample material is recorded as cDNA or gDNA derived from T cells, B-cell-depleted T cells, or PBMCs.

Study processing details: It was from reference gene primer amplification that nucleated cell counts were estimated. The table came from immunoSEQ multiplex PCR; TCRdb's copy has only in-frame clones and leaves some out. V and J calls and clone size are copied from that table; D and trimming were computed from the DNA. The sample records some 290,000 clones, approximately 87% being singletons. The sequenced sample consisted of peripheral blood. This clonotype originated in a woman aged 30 to 39 with COVID-19, enrolled during active disease. J is TRBJ2-5 and V is TRBV2; D gene ambiguous. This CDR3 reads CASSVYRETQYF. CDR3 DNA sequence: TGTGCCAGCAGTGTTTACCGGGAGACCCAGTACTTC. The full variable domain, its missing parts supplied by reference TRBV2 and TRBJ2-5, is EPEVTQTPSHQVTQMGQEVILRCVPISNHLYFYWYRQILGQKVEFLVSFYNNEISEKSEIFDDQFSVERPDGSNFTLKIRSTKLEDSAMYFCASSVYRETQYFGPGTRLLVL.